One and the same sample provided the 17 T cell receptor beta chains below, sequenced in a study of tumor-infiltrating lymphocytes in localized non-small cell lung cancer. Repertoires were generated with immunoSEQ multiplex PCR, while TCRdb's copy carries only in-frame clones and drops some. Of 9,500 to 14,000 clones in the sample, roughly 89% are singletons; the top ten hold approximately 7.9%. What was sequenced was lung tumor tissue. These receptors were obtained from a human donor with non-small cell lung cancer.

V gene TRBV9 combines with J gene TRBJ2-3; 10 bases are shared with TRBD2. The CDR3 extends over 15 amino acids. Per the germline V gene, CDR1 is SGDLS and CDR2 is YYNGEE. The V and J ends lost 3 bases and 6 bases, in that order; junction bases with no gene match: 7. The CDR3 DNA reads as TGTGCCAGCAGCGACAAACTAGCGGGGTCTGATACGCAGTATTTT. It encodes CASSDKLAGSDTQYF.

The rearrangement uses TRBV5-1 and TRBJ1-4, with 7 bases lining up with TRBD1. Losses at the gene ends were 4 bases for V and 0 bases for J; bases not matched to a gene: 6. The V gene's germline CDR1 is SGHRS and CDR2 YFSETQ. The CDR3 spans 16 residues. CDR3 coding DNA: TGCGCCAGCAGCCGACAGGGAGGAGCAACTAATGAAAAACTGTTTTTT. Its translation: CASSRQGGATNEKLFF.

The CDR3 region is CASSLGQTYSNQPQHF. In DNA, the CDR3 is TGTGCCAGCAGTTTAGGACAGACCTATAGCAATCAGCCCCAGCATTTT. The V and J genes are TRBV6-5 and TRBJ1-5; possible D gene TRBD1, 6 bases. The CDR3 length is 16 residues. Germline V CDR1 and CDR2: MNHEY, SVGAGI. The V end was cut by 4 bases, the J end by 0 bases, with 13 bases between.

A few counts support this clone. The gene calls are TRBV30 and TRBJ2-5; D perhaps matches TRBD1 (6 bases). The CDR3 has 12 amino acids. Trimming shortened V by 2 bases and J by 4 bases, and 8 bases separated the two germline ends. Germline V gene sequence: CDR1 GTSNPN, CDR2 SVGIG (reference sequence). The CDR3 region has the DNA TGTGCCTGGAGTCGAGGGGGAGAGACCCAGTACTTC. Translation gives CAWSRGGETQYF.

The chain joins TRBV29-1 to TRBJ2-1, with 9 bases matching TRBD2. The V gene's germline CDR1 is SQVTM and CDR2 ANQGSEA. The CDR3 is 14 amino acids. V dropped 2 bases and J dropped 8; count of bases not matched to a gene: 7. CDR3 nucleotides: TGCAGCGTTGAAAGAAGCGGGAGGCGGGATGAGCAGTTCTTC. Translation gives CSVERSGRRDEQFF.

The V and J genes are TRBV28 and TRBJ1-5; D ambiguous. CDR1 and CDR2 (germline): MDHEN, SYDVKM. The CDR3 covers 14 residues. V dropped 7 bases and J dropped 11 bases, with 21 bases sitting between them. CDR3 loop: CASTSGNPSSAQHF. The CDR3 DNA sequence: TGTGCCAGCACCTCCGGAAACCCCAGCTCGGCCCAGCATTTT.

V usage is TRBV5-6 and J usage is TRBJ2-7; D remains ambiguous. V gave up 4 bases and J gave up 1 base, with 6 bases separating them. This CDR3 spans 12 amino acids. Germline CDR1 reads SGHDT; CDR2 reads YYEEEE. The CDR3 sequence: CASSQTSYEQYF. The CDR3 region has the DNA TGTGCCAGCAGCCAGACTTCCTACGAGCAGTACTTC.

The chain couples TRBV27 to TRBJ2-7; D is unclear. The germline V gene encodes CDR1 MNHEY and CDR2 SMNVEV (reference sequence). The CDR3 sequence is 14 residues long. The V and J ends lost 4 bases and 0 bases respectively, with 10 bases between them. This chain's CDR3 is CASSSLRSSYEQYF. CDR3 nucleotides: TGTGCCAGCAGTTCTCTACGGAGCTCCTACGAGCAGTACTTC.

The CDR3 bases are TGTGCCAGCAGTAGACAGGGGAGCGGTAACTATGGCTACACCTTC. It translates to CASSRQGSGNYGYTF. This rearrangement joins TRBV6-5 to TRBJ1-2, with 8 bases fitting TRBD1. Germline CDR1 and CDR2: MNHEY and SVGAGI. The CDR3 extends over 15 amino acids. V lost 5 bases and J lost 1; bases outside the gene matches: 6.

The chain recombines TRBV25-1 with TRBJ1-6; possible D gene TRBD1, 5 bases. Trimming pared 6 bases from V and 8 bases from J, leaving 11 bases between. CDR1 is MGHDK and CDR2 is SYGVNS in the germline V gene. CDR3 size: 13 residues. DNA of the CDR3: TGTGCCAGCAGGGGTCAGGGATATTCACCCCTCCACTTT. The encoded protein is CASRGQGYSPLHF.

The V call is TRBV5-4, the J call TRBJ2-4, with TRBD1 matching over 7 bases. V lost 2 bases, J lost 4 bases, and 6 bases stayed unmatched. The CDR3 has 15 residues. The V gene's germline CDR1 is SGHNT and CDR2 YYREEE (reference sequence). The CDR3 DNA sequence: TGTGCCAGCAGCTTTCCCGGGACAGAAAAAAACATTCAGTACTTC. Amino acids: CASSFPGTEKNIQYF.

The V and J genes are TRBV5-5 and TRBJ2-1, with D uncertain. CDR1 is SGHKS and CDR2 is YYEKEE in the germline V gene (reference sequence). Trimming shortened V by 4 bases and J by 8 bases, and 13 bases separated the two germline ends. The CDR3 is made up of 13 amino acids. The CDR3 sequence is CASSGVGWDEQFF. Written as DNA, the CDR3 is TGTGCCAGCAGCGGGGTTGGGTGGGATGAGCAGTTCTTC.

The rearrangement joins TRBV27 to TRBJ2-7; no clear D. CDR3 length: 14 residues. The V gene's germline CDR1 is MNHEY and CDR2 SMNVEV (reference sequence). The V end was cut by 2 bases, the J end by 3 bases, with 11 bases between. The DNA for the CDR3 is TGTGCCAGCAGTTTAAAGGGCGGAGTCTACGAGCAGTACTTC. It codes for CASSLKGGVYEQYF.

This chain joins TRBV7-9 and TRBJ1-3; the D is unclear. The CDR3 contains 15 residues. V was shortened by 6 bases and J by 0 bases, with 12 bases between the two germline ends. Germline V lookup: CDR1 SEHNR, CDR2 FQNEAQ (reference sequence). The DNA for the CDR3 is TGTGCCAGCAGTCCGATCCAACGCTCTGGAAACACCATATATTTT. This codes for CASSPIQRSGNTIYF.

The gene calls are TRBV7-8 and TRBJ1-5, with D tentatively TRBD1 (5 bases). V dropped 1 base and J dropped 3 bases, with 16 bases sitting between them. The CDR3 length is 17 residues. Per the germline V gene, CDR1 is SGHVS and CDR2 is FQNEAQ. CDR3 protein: CASSLDSTDRANQPQHF. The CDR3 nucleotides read TGTGCCAGCAGCTTAGACTCGACAGATAGAGCCAATCAGCCCCAGCATTTT.

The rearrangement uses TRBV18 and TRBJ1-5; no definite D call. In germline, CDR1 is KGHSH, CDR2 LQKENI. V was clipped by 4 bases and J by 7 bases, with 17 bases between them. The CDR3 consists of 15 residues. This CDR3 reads CASSRDSGVGQPQHF. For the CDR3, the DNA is TGTGCCAGCTCACGGGATTCCGGGGTCGGACAGCCCCAGCATTTT.

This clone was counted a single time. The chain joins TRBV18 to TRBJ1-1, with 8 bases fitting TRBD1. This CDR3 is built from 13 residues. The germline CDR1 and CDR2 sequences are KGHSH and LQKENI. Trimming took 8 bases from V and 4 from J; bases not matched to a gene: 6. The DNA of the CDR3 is TGTGCCAGCACACGAGGACAGGGCACTGAAGCTTTCTTT. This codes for CASTRGQGTEAFF.